The rows below give T cell receptor beta chains drawn from one sample of a study of tumor and adjacent non-tumor tissue in lung cancer. TCRdb fed the multiplex PCR reads into MiXCR, producing one record per CDR3 protein. The sample lists more than 85,000 distinct CDR3 sequences, 50% to 70% occurring once. Sample: distant non-tumor lung tissue. The receptors stem from a man in his 60s with non-small cell lung cancer. Both conserved end residues are trimmed from each CDR3. Size is stated for part of the rows, as once, few or many counts, or as a class when the clone is expanded.

V gene,J gene,clone size,CDR3 protein
TRBV2,TRBJ2-5,NA,ASRGQGFLETQY
TRBV6-5,TRBJ2-7,NA,ATSRTIARSNSYEQY
TRBV5-1,TRBJ1-2,NA,ASSLIGQGDHYGYT
TRBV28,TRBJ2-7,NA,ASSNPGRREQY
TRBV12-3/TRBV12-4,TRBJ2-2,many,ASTSGTANTGELF
TRBV11-3,TRBJ2-3,NA,ACSFGGKGDTQY
TRBV7-2,TRBJ2-7,few,ASRREQY
TRBV12-3/TRBV12-4,TRBJ2-3,NA,ARNTKAGPTDTQY
TRBV11-3,TRBJ2-2,few,ASSLDLGLGDTGGLF
TRBV6-6,TRBJ2-3,NA,ASSYTATSTLREADTQY
TRBV30,TRBJ2-1,NA,ARGWGGFRSYNEQF
TRBV7-9,TRBJ2-7,many,ASSSTTSGRKGEQY
TRBV20-1,TRBJ2-5,NA,SARVAGGGESQY
TRBV6-5,TRBJ2-1,NA,ASSLAGGLLDKQF
TRBV4-3,TRBJ2-7,NA,ANSQGTGTSGSYERY
TRBV6-5,TRBJ2-3,many,ASRATSASTDTQY
TRBV5-1,TRBJ2-5,NA,ASSLSPDGMQETQY
TRBV5-6,TRBJ2-1,NA,ASRVKREGHRYEQF
TRBV29-1,TRBJ2-7,NA,SVEIRTRDYEQY
TRBV6-2/TRBV6-3,TRBJ2-7,many,ASSYSPGPSSYEQY
TRBV2,TRBJ1-1,NA,ASRRGEGGTEAF
TRBV11-2,TRBJ2-1,NA,ASILDSERESYNEQF
TRBV20-1,TRBJ1-3,few,SARRGGGNTIY
TRBV10-3,TRBJ1-3,NA,AIRWDSRNTVY
TRBV20-1,TRBJ1-5,few,SARGTGGDNQPQH
TRBV19,TRBJ2-5,NA,ASSELGTRLKTQY
TRBV7-8,TRBJ2-1,NA,VSSPRDRSRQF
TRBV28,TRBJ1-2,NA,ANSLNQGAAGYT
TRBV29-1,TRBJ2-1,NA,SVARADGLGSSAI